This T cell receptor beta chain was identified in a study of T cell responses to AZD1222 COVID-19 vaccine (dated by TCRdb to the early 2020s). With respect to the entire study: TCR sequencing covered 233 trial participants: 200 to 210 given two doses of AZD1222 and 26 given two doses of MenACWY control vaccine. Trial participants were enrolled by age into subgroups of 18-55, 56-69 and 70-plus years, and roughly 160, 29 and 62 TCR-sequenced participants, respectively, were included in these subgroups. Summary of the overall study and its limitations: After two AZD1222 doses, spike-specific TCR breadth and depth were significantly higher than at day 0 and than in MenACWY recipients. Conclusions about previously exposed vaccinees were limited because only six or seven AZD1222 recipients were SARS-CoV-2 seropositive at baseline. Most participants were white British and females outnumbered males, and the authors suggested that clonal diversity may have been underestimated. In the small 56-69-year group, the increase in depth fell short of significance, most likely because of low power. Because no day 14 peak-response samples were available, repertoires were characterized only after the peak T cell response. CD4 TCRs associated with the vaccine covered the entire spike protein, and the dominant responses were in regions 160-218 and 743-854. Epitopes outside the regions mutated in the B.1.351 and B.1.1.7 variants were reportedly recognized by nearly half of the unique spike-specific TCRs.

The CDR3 regions of human TCRbeta chains were analyzed by immunosequencing. The published analysis was carried out like this. Repertoire TCRs were checked for matches against a reference library of SARS-CoV-2-specific TCRs that had been generated using the MIRA antigen-specificity platform. Breadth was defined as the fraction of unique TCRs that were SARS-CoV-2-associated. Depth was defined as the fraction of total T cells that were SARS-CoV-2-associated. Using the MIRA data, each spike-specific TCR was assigned both to the spike region to which the TCR was reactive and to a CD4 or CD8 class. Log10-transformed breadth and depth values were compared by one-way ANOVA with Sidak's multiple comparisons tests. This immuneACCESS table, as held by TCRdb, lists in-frame sequences with V and J called but not all clones. Of the missing ones, under half trace to an unresolved V gene in checked studies; the others have no known cause. The V and J calls and the clone size are those of that table, but D and trimming were determined from the DNA. In all, the sample holds around 160,000 clones, and around 90% of those were seen once. The ten largest account for around 1% of the sample.

The time point label for this specimen denotes: about 28 days (+/-7) after the second vaccine dose. AZD1222 recipients with second doses at about 4 weeks or about 12 weeks were pooled, because spike-specific TCR depth and breadth did not differ between schedules. Vaccinee samples came from UK trials COV001 and COV002, including a single-blind randomized controlled phase 2/3 trial of AZD1222 (ChAdOx1 nCoV-19) in healthy adults. Trial participant PBMC samples were collected at day 0 and day 28 after the second dose for TCRbeta chain sequencing. As concerns this clone: Its specific antigen is unknown. Base-call qualities are not available, and no considerably larger clone is one nucleotide away.

The CDR3 holds 15 amino acids from the cysteine to the phenylalanine. Of all the DNA, just the CDR3 is kept, 45 bases in frame from base 1. The germline V gene (reference sequence) yields LNHDA for CDR1 and SQIVND for CDR2. V drops 5 bases and J drops 4 bases, leaving 14 bases in between. The receptor was isolated from an adult who received the AZD1222 COVID-19 vaccine. The sequence is built from TRBV19 and TRBJ1-4; no confident D gene assignment can be made. Here the sequenced sample was peripheral blood, taken 28 days after the second AZD1222 dose. Here the CDR3 is given as CASSHQGGHNEKLFF. The DNA sequence reads TGTGCCAGTAGTCACCAAGGAGGTCATAATGAAAAACTGTTTTTT.